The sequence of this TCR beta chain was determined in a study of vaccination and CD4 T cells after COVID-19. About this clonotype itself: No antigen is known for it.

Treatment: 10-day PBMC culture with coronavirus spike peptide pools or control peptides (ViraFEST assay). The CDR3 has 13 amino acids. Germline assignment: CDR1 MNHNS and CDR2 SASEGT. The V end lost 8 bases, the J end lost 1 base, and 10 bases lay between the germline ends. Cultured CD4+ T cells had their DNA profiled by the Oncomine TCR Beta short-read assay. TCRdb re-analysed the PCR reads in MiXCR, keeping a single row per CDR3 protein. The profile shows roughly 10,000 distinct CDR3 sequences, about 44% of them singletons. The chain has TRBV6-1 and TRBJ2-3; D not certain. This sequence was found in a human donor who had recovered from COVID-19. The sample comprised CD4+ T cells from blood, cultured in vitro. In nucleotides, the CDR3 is TGTGCCAGCGTCCTGGCCGGCACAGATACGCAGTATTTT. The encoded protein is CASVLAGTDTQYF.